This passage covers 31 T cell receptor beta chains from one sample sequenced in a study of CD4 T cells in relation to SARS-CoV-2 and coronaviruses. Unexposed donor CD4+ T cells date from about 2011-2018, before the COVID-19 pandemic. Isolation of CD4+ T cells took place after less than twelve days in culture. Their target antigens are unknown. Sequencing was performed with immunoSEQ multiplex PCR; in TCRdb, only in-frame clones are kept and a portion is missing. There are tens of thousands of clones in the sample; approximately 80% occur only once, and around 13% lies in the top ten. The specimen was CD4+ T cells from PBMCs, cultured in vitro. The receptor source for this set is a human donor in good health.

This clone appeared a few times. V and J are TRBV19 and TRBJ2-5; 7 nucleotides agree with TRBD2. Germline lookup yields CDR1 LNHDA and CDR2 SQIVND (reference sequence). The V gene end was trimmed by 6 bases and the J gene end by 3 bases; junction bases not matched to a gene: 4. The CDR3 is 13 amino acids. This CDR3 is CASRRTREETQYF. CDR3 DNA: TGTGCCAGTAGACGGACTAGAGAAGAGACCCAGTACTTC.

The J gene is TRBJ2-5, the V gene TRBV9; TRBD1 might be the D (5 bases). CDR3 length: 13 amino acids. Germline CDR1 and CDR2: SGDLS and YYNGEE. Deletions cut 3 bases from V and 4 bases from J, with 10 bases between. In DNA form, the CDR3 reads TGTGCCAGCAGCGCCTCAAGGGGAGAGACCCAGTACTTC. This codes for CASSASRGETQYF.

CDR3 in amino acids: CASSLQTGGPHEQYF. The CDR3 nucleotides are TGTGCCAGCAGCTTGCAGACGGGAGGGCCCCACGAGCAGTACTTC. The chain combines TRBV5-4 with TRBJ2-7, with TRBD2 matching 8 bases. Germline V gene data show CDR1 as SGHNT and CDR2 as YYREEE (reference sequence). Trimming took 1 base from V and 5 from J; bases not matched to a gene: 8. CDR3 length: 15 residues.

V is TRBV5-1 and J is TRBJ2-7; D is ambiguous. Germline CDR1 and CDR2: SGHRS and YFSETQ. The V and J ends lost 5 bases and 3 bases respectively, with 6 bases between them. There are 11 residues in the CDR3. CDR3: CASRLDYEQYF. The CDR3 nucleotides read TGCGCCAGCAGATTAGACTACGAGCAGTACTTC.

J is TRBJ2-7 and V is TRBV10-1; maybe TRBD2 (5 bases). Germline CDR1 is WNHNN and CDR2 is SYGVQD (reference sequence). This CDR3 has 13 residues. The V end was cut by 8 bases, the J end by 2 bases, with 13 bases between. CDR3: CASSSGAAYEQYF. The CDR3 nucleotides are TGCGCCAGCTCAAGCGGAGCAGCCTACGAGCAGTACTTC.

This rearrangement joins TRBV24-1 to TRBJ1-2; 7 bases align to TRBD1. The CDR3 consists of 15 residues. V shed 6 bases, J shed 6 bases, and the junction held 12 bases outside the gene matches. Germline V CDR1 and CDR2: KGHDR, SFDVKD. The CDR3 nucleotides are TGTGCCACCAGTACCCATGACAGGGTACTCGATGGCTACACCTTC. It specifies CATSTHDRVLDGYTF.

The chain carries TRBV20-1 and TRBJ2-3; weak D call: TRBD2 (5 bases). The CDR3 runs 14 residues. The germline CDR1 and CDR2 sequences are DFQATT and SNEGSKA (reference sequence). Between the trimmed V and J ends, which lost 3 bases and 0 bases, there was a span of 10 bases. The DNA of the CDR3 is TGCAGTGCTAGTGCGGACTCTAGCACAGATACGCAGTATTTT. It encodes CSASADSSTDTQYF.

CDR3 residues: CSSRFGNTIYF. The CDR3 DNA reads TGCAGCTCGCGGTTCGGAAACACCATATATTTT. This chain uses TRBV29-1 with TRBJ1-3; D is uncertain. This CDR3 contains 11 residues. V gave up 8 bases and J gave up 4 bases, with 9 bases separating them. Germline lookup yields CDR1 SQVTM and CDR2 ANQGSEA.

CDR3 sequence reads: CASSDGDNTEAFF. In DNA, the CDR3 is TGTGCCAGCAGTGACGGGGACAACACTGAAGCTTTCTTT. The chain couples TRBV6-4 to TRBJ1-1, with a weak D call TRBD1 (5 bases). In germline, CDR1 is MRHNA, CDR2 SNTAGT. This CDR3 is 13 amino acids long. Trimming shortened V by 2 bases and J by 2 bases, and 6 bases separated the two germline ends.

V and J are TRBV2 and TRBJ2-5; TRBD2 agrees at 7 bases. The CDR3 consists of 15 residues. Looked up from germline, CDR1 is SNHLY and CDR2 is FYNNEI. The J segment lost 4 bases and the V segment lost 6 bases, leaving 11 bases of the junction unmatched. The DNA for the CDR3 is TGTGCCAGCAGCGGTCTGGGGGGGGGACGAGAGACCCAGTACTTC. Its translation: CASSGLGGGRETQYF.

The CDR3 nucleotides read TGTGCCAGCAGTTTTTTTATGGCCGGACAGGGAGGTTCACCCCTCCACTTT. It specifies CASSFFMAGQGGSPLHF. J is TRBJ1-6 and V is TRBV27, with 8 positions matching TRBD1. The CDR3 loop spans 17 amino acids. With V trimmed by 3 bases and J by 9 bases, 13 bases remained unmatched. Per the germline V gene, CDR1 is MNHEY and CDR2 is SMNVEV (reference sequence).

The gene calls are TRBV3-1 (or the pseudogene TRBV3-2) and TRBJ2-7, with 8 bases identical to TRBD1. V shed 1 base, J shed 2 bases, and the junction held 7 bases outside the gene matches. Germline CDR1 reads LGHDT; CDR2 reads YNNKEL (reference sequence). The CDR3 has 16 amino acids. CDR3 sequence reads: CASSQGLGTGAYEQYF. CDR3 DNA: TGTGCCAGCAGCCAAGGTCTAGGGACAGGAGCCTACGAGCAGTACTTC.

This chain links TRBV7-3 with TRBJ1-1; D is unresolved. The CDR3 is made up of 15 amino acids. Germline-derived CDR1 and CDR2 are SGHTA and FQGTGA. V was trimmed by 5 bases and J by 4 bases, leaving 17 bases between them. The CDR3 reads CASSPKGTGITEAFF. In DNA form, the CDR3 reads TGTGCCAGCAGCCCCAAAGGTACGGGGATCACTGAAGCTTTCTTT.

The genes are TRBV5-8 and TRBJ1-1, with D unresolved. This CDR3 has 15 amino acids. Germline lookup yields CDR1 SGHTS and CDR2 YDEGEE. V was trimmed by 3 bases and J by 0 bases, leaving 12 bases between them. The CDR3 sequence: CASSSTGIMNTEAFF. In DNA form, the CDR3 reads TGTGCCAGCAGCTCGACTGGTATAATGAACACTGAAGCTTTCTTT.

The V gene is TRBV28, the J gene TRBJ1-4; D remains ambiguous. The CDR3 runs to 14 residues. CDR1 and CDR2 (germline): MDHEN, SYDVKM. Trimming shortened V by 3 bases and J by 4 bases, and 9 bases separated the two germline ends. The CDR3 sequence: CASSFAQINEKLFF. The DNA of the CDR3 is TGTGCCAGCAGTTTCGCTCAAATTAATGAAAAACTGTTTTTT. Looking up the rest from reference TRBV28 and TRBJ1-4 gives the full variable domain: DVKVTQSSRYLVKRTGEKVFLECVQDMDHENMFWYRQDPGLGLRLIYFSYDVKMKEKGDIPEGYSVSREKKERFSLILESASTNQTSMYLCASSFAQINEKLFFGSGTQLSVL.

CDR3 coding DNA: TGTGCCAGCAGCCCCGACCACTCTGGGGCCAACGTCCTGACTTTC. This encodes CASSPDHSGANVLTF. The chain has TRBV7-3 and TRBJ2-6, with unresolved D. Germline V gene sequence: CDR1 SGHTA, CDR2 FQGTGA. This CDR3 region has 15 residues. V dropped 5 bases and J dropped 0 bases, with 8 bases sitting between them.

The V gene is TRBV30, the J gene TRBJ1-3; D gene uncertain. In germline, CDR1 is GTSNPN, CDR2 SVGIG (reference sequence). V was shortened by 4 bases and J by 3 bases, with 7 bases between the two germline ends. The CDR3 has 12 amino acids. In DNA, the CDR3 is TGTGCCTGGACAAATGGTGGAAACACCATATATTTT. This encodes CAWTNGGNTIYF.

The chain recombines TRBV4-1 with TRBJ2-2; 9 bases are a match to TRBD2. Losses at the gene ends were 6 bases for V and 4 bases for J; bases not matched to a gene: 6. CDR3 length: 15 amino acids. Germline V gives CDR1 MGHRA, CDR2 YSYEKL. The CDR3: CASRRETSGTGELFF. The CDR3 DNA reads as TGCGCCAGCAGAAGAGAGACTAGCGGCACCGGGGAGCTGTTTTTT.

The chain recombines TRBV14 with TRBJ1-5, with 7 nucleotides matching TRBD1. Germline V CDR1 and CDR2: SGHDN, FVKESK. The CDR3 sequence is 15 residues long. The trim removed 5 bases at V and 2 bases at J, leaving 6 bases unmatched. In DNA form, the CDR3 reads TGTGCCAGCAGCGAGACAGGGCTGGGCAATCAGCCCCAGCATTTT. This translates into CASSETGLGNQPQHF.

The chain joins TRBV5-1 to TRBJ2-3; the D gene could be TRBD1 or TRBD2 (6 bases each). The CDR3 is made up of 15 amino acids. V was shortened by 2 bases and J by 0 bases, with 10 bases between the two germline ends. Germline CDR1 is SGHRS and CDR2 is YFSETQ. The CDR3 coding sequence is TGCGCCAGCAGCTTAAGGGGGGTTAGCACAGATACGCAGTATTTT. Translating it yields CASSLRGVSTDTQYF. Combining the CDR3 with reference TRBV5-1 and TRBJ2-3 gives the whole variable domain KAGVTQTPRYLIKTRGQQVTLSCSPISGHRSVSWYQQTPGQGLQFLFEYFSETQRNKGNFPGRFSGRQFSNSRSEMNVSTLELGDSALYLCASSLRGVSTDTQYFGPGTRLTVL.

V gene TRBV5-6 combines with J gene TRBJ1-3; 7 nucleotides align to TRBD1. After removal of 3 bases from V and 1 base from J, the junction contained 4 bases not matched to a gene. CDR3 length: 15 residues. Germline V gives CDR1 SGHDT, CDR2 YYEEEE. CDR3 DNA sequence: TGTGCCAGCAGCTACCCGACAGGGTCTGGAAACACCATATATTTT. Translation: CASSYPTGSGNTIYF.

The V and J genes are TRBV10-3 and TRBJ1-4; 8 nucleotides match TRBD1. Trimming cost V 8 bases and J 5 bases; bases outside gene matches: 7. The CDR3 length is 14 residues. Germline values: CDR1 ENHRY, CDR2 SYGVKD. The CDR3 loop is CAIGQDRANEKLFF. The CDR3, as DNA: TGTGCCATCGGCCAGGACAGGGCAAATGAAAAACTGTTTTTT.

J is TRBJ1-1 and V is TRBV2; unclear D gene. V was shortened by 5 bases and J by 5 bases, with 12 bases between the two germline ends. The germline V gene has CDR1 SNHLY and CDR2 FYNNEI. This CDR3 spans 13 amino acids. CDR3 sequence: CASSIKGLTEAFF. The CDR3 DNA sequence: TGTGCCAGCAGTATCAAGGGTTTGACTGAAGCTTTCTTT.

The V and J genes are TRBV10-3 and TRBJ1-2, with D perhaps matching TRBD1 (5 bases). V was pared by 6 bases and J by 5 bases, with 16 bases between. The length of the CDR3 is 14 residues. Germline V CDR1 and CDR2: ENHRY, SYGVKD. CDR3 loop: CAIRVDSDWYGYTF. The CDR3 DNA is TGTGCCATCAGGGTAGACAGTGACTGGTATGGCTACACCTTC.

This chain links TRBV24-1 with TRBJ2-2, with 11 bases that match TRBD2. The CDR3 totals 18 residues. The germline V gene encodes CDR1 KGHDR and CDR2 SFDVKD. After removal of 0 bases from V and 5 bases from J, the junction contained 7 bases not matched to a gene. CDR3 nucleotide sequence: TGTGCCACCAGTGATTTGGGGCTAGCGGGAGGTCGAACCGGGGAGCTGTTTTTT. It is translated as CATSDLGLAGGRTGELFF.

The J gene is TRBJ1-5, the V gene TRBV3-1 (or the pseudogene TRBV3-2), with TRBD1 identical over 8 bases. Germline lookup yields CDR1 LGHDT and CDR2 YNNKEL (reference sequence). The CDR3 is 17 amino acids. The trim removed 2 bases at V and 0 bases at J, leaving 6 bases unmatched. The CDR3 coding sequence is TGTGCCAGCAGCCAAAGAGCAGGGGGCCTTAGCAATCAGCCCCAGCATTTT. Translation gives CASSQRAGGLSNQPQHF.

This chain uses TRBV7-3 with TRBJ2-1, with D possibly being TRBD2 (6 bases). Trimming took 1 base from V and 2 from J, leaving 9 bases between them. Germline loops: CDR1 SGHTA, CDR2 FQGTGA. The CDR3 covers 15 residues. The CDR3 reads CASSLIAGTYNEQFF. Written as DNA, the CDR3 is TGTGCCAGCAGCTTAATTGCGGGAACCTACAATGAGCAGTTCTTC.

V gene TRBV2 combines with J gene TRBJ2-7; 9 nucleotides agree with TRBD2. The CDR3 runs to 14 residues. With V trimmed by 2 bases and J by 7 bases, 6 bases remained unmatched. CDR1 and CDR2 (germline): SNHLY, FYNNEI. The DNA for the CDR3 is TGTGCCAGCAGTGAACTAGCGGGAACGGGGGAGCAGTACTTC. It yields the protein CASSELAGTGEQYF. Drawing the rest from reference TRBV2 and TRBJ2-7, the complete variable domain is EPEVTQTPSHQVTQMGQEVILRCVPISNHLYFYWYRQILGQKVEFLVSFYNNEISEKSEIFDDQFSVERPDGSNFTLKIRSTKLEDSAMYFCASSELAGTGEQYFGPGTRLTVT.

The gene calls are TRBV6-5 and TRBJ2-7; D is uncertain. CDR3 length: 11 residues. CDR1 is MNHEY and CDR2 is SVGAGI in the germline V gene. The V and J ends lost 6 bases and 3 bases respectively, with 6 bases between them. The CDR3 loop is CASRGNYEQYF. CDR3 nucleotides: TGTGCCAGCAGAGGGAACTACGAGCAGTACTTC.

This clone has just a few counts. The chain couples TRBV12-5 to TRBJ1-5; D might be TRBD1 (5 bases). Germline V gene sequence: CDR1 LGHNT, CDR2 FRNRAP. The CDR3 totals 14 residues. Trimming removed 5 bases at V and 5 bases at J, with 13 bases between. CDR3 nucleotide sequence: TGTGCTAGTGGTCCGCAGGGAGTCCATCAGCCCCAGCATTTT. Translated, it gives CASGPQGVHQPQHF.

This chain uses TRBV11-2 with TRBJ1-1; 9 nucleotides align to TRBD1. Germline CDR1 SGHAT, CDR2 FQNNGV. This CDR3 comprises 16 residues. Losses at the gene ends were 5 bases for V and 0 bases for J; bases not matched to a gene: 7. CDR3 loop: CASSRTGERMNTEAFF. CDR3 in DNA: TGTGCCAGCAGCCGGACAGGGGAGAGGATGAACACTGAAGCTTTCTTT.